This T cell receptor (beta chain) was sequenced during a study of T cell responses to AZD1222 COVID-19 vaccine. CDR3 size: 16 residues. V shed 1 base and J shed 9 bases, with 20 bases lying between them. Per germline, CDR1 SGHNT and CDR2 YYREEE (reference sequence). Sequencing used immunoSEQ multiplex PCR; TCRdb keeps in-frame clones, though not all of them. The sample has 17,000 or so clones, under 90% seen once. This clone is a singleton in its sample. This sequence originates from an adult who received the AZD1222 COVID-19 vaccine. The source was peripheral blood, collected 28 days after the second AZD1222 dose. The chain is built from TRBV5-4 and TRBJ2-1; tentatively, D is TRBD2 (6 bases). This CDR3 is CASSLSAQRVGSEQFF. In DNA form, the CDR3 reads TGTGCCAGCAGCTTGTCGGCCCAGCGGGTAGGGAGTGAGCAGTTCTTC. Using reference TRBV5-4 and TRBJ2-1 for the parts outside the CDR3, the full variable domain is ETGVTQSPTHLIKTRGQQVTLRCSSQSGHNTVSWYQQALGQGPQFIFQYYREEENGRGNFPPRFSGLQFPNYSSELNVNALELDDSALYLCASSLSAQRVGSEQFFGPGTRLTVL.